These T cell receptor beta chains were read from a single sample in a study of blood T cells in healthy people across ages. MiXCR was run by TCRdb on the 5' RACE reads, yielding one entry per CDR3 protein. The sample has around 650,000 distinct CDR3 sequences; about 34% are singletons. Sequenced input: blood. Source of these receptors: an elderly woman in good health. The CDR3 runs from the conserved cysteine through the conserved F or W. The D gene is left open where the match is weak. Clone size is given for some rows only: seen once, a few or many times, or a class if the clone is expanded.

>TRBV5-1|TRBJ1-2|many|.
TGCGCCAGCAGCTTGACTAGCAGCCTCCCTAACTATGGCTACACCTTC
CASSLTSSLPNYGYTF
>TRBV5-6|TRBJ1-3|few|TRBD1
TGTGCCAGCAGCGGGACAGGGAATGCTGGAAACACCATATATTTT
CASSGTGNAGNTIYF
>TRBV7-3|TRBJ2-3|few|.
TGTGCCAGCAGCTTAAGAGGGTTCGATACGCAGTATTTT
CASSLRGFDTQYF
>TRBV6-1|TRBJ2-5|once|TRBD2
TGTGCCAGCACCGGGACTAATTGGGAAGAGACCCAGTACTTC
CASTGTNWEETQYF
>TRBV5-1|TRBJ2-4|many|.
TGCGCCAGCAGCTTGACGCCCGGCGTCACCAAAAACATTCAGTACTTC
CASSLTPGVTKNIQYF
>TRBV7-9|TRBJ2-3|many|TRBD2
TGTGCCAGCAGCCCTAGCGGGGGGGCTAGAGATACGCAGTATTTT
CASSPSGGARDTQYF
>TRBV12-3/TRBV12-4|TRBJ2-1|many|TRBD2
TGTGCCAGCAGTCGACTAGCGGGGGGCCGAAATATCTACAATGAGCAGTTCTTC
CASSRLAGGRNIYNEQFF
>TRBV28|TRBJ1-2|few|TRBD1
TGTGCCAGCAGTCCCAGGGGACAGTCCAACTATGGCTACACCTTC
CASSPRGQSNYGYTF
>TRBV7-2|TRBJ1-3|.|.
TGTGCCAGCAGCTTATCCCAAGGCAGGTTCTCTGGAAACACCAGATATTTT
CASSLSQGRFSGNTRYF
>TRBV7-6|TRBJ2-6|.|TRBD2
TGTGCCAGCAGCCCAGGGAGGGGTTCCTCTGGGGCCAACGTCCTGACTTTC
CASSPGRGSSGANVLTF
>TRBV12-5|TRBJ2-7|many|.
TGTGCTAGTGGTTTGGTCAGCTACGAGCAGTACTTC
CASGLVSYEQYF
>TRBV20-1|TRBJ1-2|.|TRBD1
TGCAGTGCTAGTAACGGGAAAGACAGGGTTTTCACCTTC
CSASNGKDRVFTF
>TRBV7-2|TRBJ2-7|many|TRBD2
TGTGCCAGCACAATTAGGGCTAGCGGGGCGACCTACGAGCAGTACTTC
CASTIRASGATYEQYF
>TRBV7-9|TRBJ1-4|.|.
TGTGCCAGCAGCTTCCGCGTGCAGAATGAAAAACGGTTTTTT
CASSFRVQNEKRFF
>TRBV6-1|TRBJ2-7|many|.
TGTGCCAGCCAGGGCGGGGACGCTACAGAGCAGTACTTC
CASQGGDATEQYF
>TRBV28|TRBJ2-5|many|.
TGTGCCAGCAGGTGGGGGGCTCGACAAGAGACCCAGTACTTC
CASRWGARQETQYF
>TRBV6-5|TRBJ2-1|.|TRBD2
TGTGCCAGCAGTTATCCCCGGGATAGCGGGGGGATCCACAATGAGCAGTTCTTC
CASSYPRDSGGIHNEQFF
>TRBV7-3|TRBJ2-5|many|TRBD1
TGTGCCAGCAGCCCAACAGGGGGGTTGGGGGAGACCCAGTACTTC
CASSPTGGLGETQYF
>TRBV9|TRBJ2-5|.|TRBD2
TGTGCCAGCAGCGACGGACATTGGGAGGGATTGACCCAGTACTTC
CASSDGHWEGLTQYF
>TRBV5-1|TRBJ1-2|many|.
TGCGCCAGCAGCTTGGGATCTGACAGGCCGCGTGATGGCTACACCTTC
CASSLGSDRPRDGYTF
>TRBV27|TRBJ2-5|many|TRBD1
TGTGCCAGCAGTTTCGGACAGGACCCTCAAGAGACCCAGTACTTC
CASSFGQDPQETQYF
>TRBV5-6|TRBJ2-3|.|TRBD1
TGTGCCAGCAGTTCAGGGGGAACAAATACGCAGTATTTT
CASSSGGTNTQYF
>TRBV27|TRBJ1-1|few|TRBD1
TGTGCCAGCGAGCGGCGGACAGGGACAGGGGGCACTGAAGCTTTCTTT
CASERRTGTGGTEAFF
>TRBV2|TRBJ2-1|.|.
TGTGCCAGCAGGTGGGCAGACAATGAGCAGTTCTTC
CASRWADNEQFF
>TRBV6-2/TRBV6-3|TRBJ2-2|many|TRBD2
TGTGCCAGCAGTTACCCAAGCGGGATCCCCGGCCGGGACACCGGGGAGCTGTTTTTT
CASSYPSGIPGRDTGELFF
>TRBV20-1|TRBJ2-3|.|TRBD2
TGCAGTGCTATGGGGGAGGGAGGAAAGACAGATACGCGGTATTTT
CSAMGEGGKTDTRYF
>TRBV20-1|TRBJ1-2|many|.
TGCAGTGCTAGAGCAACAGGCGAAGCTAACTATGGCTACACCTTC
CSARATGEANYGYTF
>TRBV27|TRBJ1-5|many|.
TGTGCCAGCAGTTTTGAAGGGAGAAGCAATCAGCCCCAGCATTTT
CASSFEGRSNQPQHF
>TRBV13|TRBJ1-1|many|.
TGTGCCAGCAGCTTTGACAAGAACACTGAAGCTTTCTTT
CASSFDKNTEAFF
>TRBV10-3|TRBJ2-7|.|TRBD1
TGTGCCATCAGTCCCAGGGACAGGGGTTTCTACGAGCAGTACTTC
CAISPRDRGFYEQYF
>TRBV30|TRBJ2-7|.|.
TGTGCCTGGAACGGACAAACCTACGAGCAGTACTTC
CAWNGQTYEQYF
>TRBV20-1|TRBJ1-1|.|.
TGCAGTGTTCCCCTGACTGACAACACTGAAGCTTTCTTT
CSVPLTDNTEAFF
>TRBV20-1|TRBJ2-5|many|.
TGCAGTGCCCCGCGCCTGGAGGAGACCCAGTACTTC
CSAPRLEETQYF
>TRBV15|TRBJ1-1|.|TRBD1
TGTGCCACCAGCAGAGACGCCAGACAGGGGAACACTGAAGCTTTCTTT
CATSRDARQGNTEAFF
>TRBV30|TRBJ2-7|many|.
TGTGCCTGGAGTGTAACCGGGGACGAGCAGTACTTC
CAWSVTGDEQYF
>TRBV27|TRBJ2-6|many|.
TGTGCCAGCAGTTTAAGTTTACCCCCTGGGGCCAACGTCCTGACTTTC
CASSLSLPPGANVLTF
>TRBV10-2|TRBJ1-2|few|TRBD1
TGCGCCAGCAGTGACGACAGGGGAAATGGCTACACCTTC
CASSDDRGNGYTF
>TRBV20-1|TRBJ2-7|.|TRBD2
TGCAGTGCTAGAGATCTTTTCCTAGCGGGGGGGTCCTACGGGCAGTACTTC
CSARDLFLAGGSYGQYF
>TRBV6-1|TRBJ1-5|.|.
TGTGCCAGCAAGGGGGACTATAGCAATCAGCCCCAGCATTTT
CASKGDYSNQPQHF
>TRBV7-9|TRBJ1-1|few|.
TGTGCCAGCACCGGCGGGGTTCTACGGAACACTGAAGCTTTCTTT
CASTGGVLRNTEAFF
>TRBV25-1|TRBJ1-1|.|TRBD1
TGTGCCAGCAGTGGGGACAGGGGGTATGACACTGAAGCTTTCTTT
CASSGDRGYDTEAFF
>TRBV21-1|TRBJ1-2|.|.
.
CASVGTGSSPNYGYTF
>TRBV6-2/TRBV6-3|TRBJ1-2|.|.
TGTGCCAGCAGTCCGGAACAGCGGTACTATGGCTACACCTTC
CASSPEQRYYGYTF
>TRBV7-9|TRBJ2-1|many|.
TGTGCCAGCATTCTGGGGAGCGGCGATGAGCAGTTCTTC
CASILGSGDEQFF
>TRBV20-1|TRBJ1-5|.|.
TGCAGTGCTATCGAGGGGAGCAATCAGCCCCAGCATTTT
CSAIEGSNQPQHF